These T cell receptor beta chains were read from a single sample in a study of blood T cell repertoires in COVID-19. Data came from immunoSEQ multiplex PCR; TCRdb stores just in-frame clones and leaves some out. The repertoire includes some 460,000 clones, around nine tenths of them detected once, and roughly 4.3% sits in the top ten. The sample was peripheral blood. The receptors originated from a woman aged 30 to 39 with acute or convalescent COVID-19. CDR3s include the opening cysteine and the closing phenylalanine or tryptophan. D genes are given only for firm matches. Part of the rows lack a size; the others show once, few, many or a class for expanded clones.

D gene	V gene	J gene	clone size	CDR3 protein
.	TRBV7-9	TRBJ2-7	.	CASSLDRESTYEQYF
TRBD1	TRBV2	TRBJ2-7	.	CASSPAHRGQSYEQYF
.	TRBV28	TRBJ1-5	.	CASSLPSAQPQHF
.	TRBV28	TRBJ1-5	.	CASSRTAGSNQPQHF
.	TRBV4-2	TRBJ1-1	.	CASSPTGNTEAFF
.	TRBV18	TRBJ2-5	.	CASSSTGEETQYF
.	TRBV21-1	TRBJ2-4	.	CASSEGGDSEYF
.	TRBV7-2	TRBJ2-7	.	CASSFSGGLFYEQYF
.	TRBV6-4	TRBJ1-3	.	CASSDSLSGNTIYF
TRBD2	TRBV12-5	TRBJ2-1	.	CASGLVLVGPGTSGGKFMNEQFF
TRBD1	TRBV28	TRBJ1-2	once	CASSLTGGARYGYTF
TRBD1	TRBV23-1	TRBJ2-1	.	CASITTGRRKQFF
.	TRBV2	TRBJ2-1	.	CASSGTVLSGQFF
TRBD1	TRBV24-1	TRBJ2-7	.	CATSDSGTDYEQYF
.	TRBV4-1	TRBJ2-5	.	CASSQTPQETQYF
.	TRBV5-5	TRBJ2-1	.	CASSFVPTTQSEQFF
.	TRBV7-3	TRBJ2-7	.	CASSLNGYEQYF
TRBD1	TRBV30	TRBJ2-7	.	CAWRGDRATYEQYF
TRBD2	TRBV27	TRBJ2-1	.	CASSLGLAVYNEQFF
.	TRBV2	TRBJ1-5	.	CASSSPVYSNQPQHF
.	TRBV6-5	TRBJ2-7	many	CASSYSVQGPYEQYF
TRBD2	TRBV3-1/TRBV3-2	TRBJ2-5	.	CASSQGGIGWETQYF
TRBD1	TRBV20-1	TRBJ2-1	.	CSASGRQGVDEQFF
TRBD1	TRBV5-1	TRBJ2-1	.	CASSLNRGLFEQFF
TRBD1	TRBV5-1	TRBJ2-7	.	CASSFTGGGEQYF
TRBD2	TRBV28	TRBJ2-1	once	CASSSSGGANYNEQFF
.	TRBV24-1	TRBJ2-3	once	CATSDRDTQYF
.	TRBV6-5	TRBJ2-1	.	CASSYRNEQFF
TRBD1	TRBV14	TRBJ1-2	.	CASSQVAGGRGGYTF
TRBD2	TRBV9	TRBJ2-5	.	CASSPARGGTLETQYF
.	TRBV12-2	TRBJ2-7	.	CASRLALDRECEQYF
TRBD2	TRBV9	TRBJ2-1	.	CASSPGLVYNEQFF
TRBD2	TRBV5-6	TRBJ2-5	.	CASSLYQAGGETQYF
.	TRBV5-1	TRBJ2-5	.	CASRIREETQYF
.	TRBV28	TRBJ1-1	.	CASGIQGILNTEAFF
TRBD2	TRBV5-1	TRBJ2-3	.	CASSYTSGGNTQYF
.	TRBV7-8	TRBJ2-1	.	CASSLAAVGLLNWFNEQFF
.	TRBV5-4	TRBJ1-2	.	CASSFGGPVYGYTF
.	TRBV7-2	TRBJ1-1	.	CASSLIGGTEAFF
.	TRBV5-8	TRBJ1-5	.	CASSLRDTKKQPQHF
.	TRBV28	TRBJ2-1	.	CASGSGGQVNEQFF
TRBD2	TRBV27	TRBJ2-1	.	CASTSGGGGGEQFF
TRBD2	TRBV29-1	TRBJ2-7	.	CSVEDPAGGYEQYF
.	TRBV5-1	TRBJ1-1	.	CASAAGTTNTEAFF
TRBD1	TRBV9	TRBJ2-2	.	CASSGGAGGNTGELFF
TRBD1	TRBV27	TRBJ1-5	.	CASSSLPGQGRQPQHF
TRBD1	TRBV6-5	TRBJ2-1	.	CASSRTGGRNEQFF
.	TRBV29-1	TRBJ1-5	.	CSVKTGVQPQHF
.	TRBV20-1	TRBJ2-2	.	CSASRSQGPYTGELFF
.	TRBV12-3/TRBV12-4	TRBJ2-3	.	CASRPGQTDTQYF
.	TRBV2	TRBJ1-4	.	CASNGRGQRGEKLFF
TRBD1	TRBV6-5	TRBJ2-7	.	CASMMAGGYEQYF
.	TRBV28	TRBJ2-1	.	CASSLMTGFGEQFF
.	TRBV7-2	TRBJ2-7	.	CASSGPGTSHEQYF
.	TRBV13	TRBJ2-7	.	CASSLGWGNEQYF